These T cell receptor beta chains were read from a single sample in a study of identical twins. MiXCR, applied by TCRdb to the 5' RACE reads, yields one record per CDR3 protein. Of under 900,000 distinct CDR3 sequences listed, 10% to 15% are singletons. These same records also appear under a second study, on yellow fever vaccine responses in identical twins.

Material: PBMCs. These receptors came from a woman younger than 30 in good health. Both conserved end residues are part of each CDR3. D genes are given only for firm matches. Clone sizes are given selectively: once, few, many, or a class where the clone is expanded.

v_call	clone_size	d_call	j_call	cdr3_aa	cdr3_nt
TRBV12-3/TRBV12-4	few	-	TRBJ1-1	CASSRKTNTEAFF	TGTGCCAGCAGCCGTAAAACGAACACTGAAGCTTTCTTT
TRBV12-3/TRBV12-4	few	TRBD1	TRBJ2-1	CASSLSGGRGNEQFF	TGTGCCAGCAGTTTATCAGGGGGCAGGGGCAATGAGCAGTTCTTC
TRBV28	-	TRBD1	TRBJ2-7	CASSSTGTGDYEQYF	TGTGCCAGCAGTTCTACCGGGACAGGGGACTACGAGCAGTACTTC
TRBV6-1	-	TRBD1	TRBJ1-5	CASSDQGGQPQHF	TGTGCCAGCAGTGATCAGGGGGGTCAGCCCCAGCATTTT
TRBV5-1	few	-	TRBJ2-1	CASSFLPGEYNEQFF	TGCGCCAGCAGCTTTTTGCCGGGTGAATACAATGAGCAGTTCTTC
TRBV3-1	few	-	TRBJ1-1	CASSQPDSEAFF	TGTGCCAGCAGCCAACCCGACAGTGAAGCTTTCTTT
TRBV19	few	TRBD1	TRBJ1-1	CASSSPGTGETEAFF	TGTGCCAGTAGTTCCCCCGGGACAGGGGAGACTGAAGCTTTCTTT
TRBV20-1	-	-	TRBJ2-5	CSARDPRVQETQYF	TGCAGTGCTAGAGATCCCAGGGTTCAAGAGACCCAGTACTTC
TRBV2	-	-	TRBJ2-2	CASSEVGGFPTGELFF	TGTGCCAGCAGTGAAGTGGGGGGCTTTCCCACCGGGGAGCTGTTTTTT
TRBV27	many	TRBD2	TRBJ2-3	CASTLTSGGTDTQYF	TGTGCCAGCACCCTGACTAGCGGGGGCACAGATACGCAGTATTTT
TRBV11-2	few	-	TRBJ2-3	CASSQGGNTQYF	TGTGCCAGCAGCCAAGGGGGGAATACGCAGTATTTT
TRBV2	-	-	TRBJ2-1	CASCLAFSIGERSYNEQFF	TGTGCCAGCTGTTTAGCGTTTTCGATAGGGGAGAGATCCTACAATGAGCAGTTCTTC
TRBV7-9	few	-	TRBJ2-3	CASSLDYRVTDTQYF	TGTGCCAGCAGCTTAGACTACAGGGTCACAGATACGCAGTATTTT
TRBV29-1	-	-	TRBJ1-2	CSVVTGNYGYTF	TGCAGCGTTGTAACAGGGAACTATGGCTACACCTTC
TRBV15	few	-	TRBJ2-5	CATSRDRGMFPHEKTQYF	TGTGCCACCAGCAGAGATCGGGGGATGTTTCCTCACGAAAAGACCCAGTACTTC
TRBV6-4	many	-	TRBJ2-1	CASSDQGSNEQFF	TGTGCCAGCAGTGATCAGGGTTCCAATGAGCAGTTCTTC
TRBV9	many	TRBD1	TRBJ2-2	CASSVEDRVNTGELFF	TGTGCCAGCAGCGTAGAGGACAGGGTAAACACCGGGGAGCTGTTTTTT
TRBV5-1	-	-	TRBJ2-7	CASIPEIGSYEQYF	TGCGCCAGCATCCCGGAGATTGGCTCCTACGAGCAGTACTTC
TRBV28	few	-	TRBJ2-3	CASIEGYSNTDTQYF	TGTGCCAGCATCGAGGGGTACTCTAACACAGATACGCAGTATTTT
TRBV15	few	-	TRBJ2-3	CATRARETDTQYF	TGTGCCACCAGAGCCCGTGAGACAGATACGCAGTATTTT
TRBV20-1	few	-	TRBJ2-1	CSAIGQVNEQFF	TGCAGTGCCATCGGACAAGTAAATGAGCAGTTCTTC
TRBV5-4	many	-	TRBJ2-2	CASSLAPTNTGELFF	TGTGCCAGCAGCTTGGCACCGACTAACACCGGGGAGCTGTTTTTT
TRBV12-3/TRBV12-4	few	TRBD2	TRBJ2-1	CASSFTSGSLEQFF	TGTGCCAGCAGTTTTACTAGCGGGAGCCTGGAGCAGTTCTTC
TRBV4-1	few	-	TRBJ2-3	CASSQNIASTDTQYF	TGCGCCAGCAGCCAGAACATTGCTAGCACAGATACGCAGTATTTT
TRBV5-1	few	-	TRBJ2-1	CASSFWEYNEQFF	TGCGCCAGCAGCTTTTGGGAATACAATGAGCAGTTCTTC
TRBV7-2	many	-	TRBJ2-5	CASSSSGLETQYF	TGTGCCAGCAGCTCCTCAGGGTTAGAGACCCAGTACTTC
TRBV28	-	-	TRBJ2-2	CASSLRPASTGELFF	TGTGCCAGCAGTTTACGCCCAGCGAGCACCGGGGAGCTGTTTTTT
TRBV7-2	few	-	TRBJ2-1	CASSPTGTDDEQFF	TGTGCCAGCAGCCCCACCGGGACGGACGATGAGCAGTTCTTC
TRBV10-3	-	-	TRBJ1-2	CAISAGPNYGYTF	TGTGCCATCAGTGCGGGGCCTAACTATGGCTACACCTTC
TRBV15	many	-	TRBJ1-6	CATSREGSVEPLHF	TGTGCCACCAGCAGAGAAGGGTCTGTAGAACCCCTCCACTTT
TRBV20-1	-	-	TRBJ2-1	CSASRGDYNEQFF	TGCAGTGCGTCGAGGGGCGATTACAATGAGCAGTTCTTC
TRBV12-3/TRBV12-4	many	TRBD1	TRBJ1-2	CASSPTGLYGYTF	TGTGCCAGCAGCCCGACAGGGTTATATGGCTACACCTTC
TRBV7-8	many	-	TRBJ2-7	CASSLALGDEQYF	TGTGCCAGCAGCTTAGCGCTCGGCGACGAGCAGTACTTC
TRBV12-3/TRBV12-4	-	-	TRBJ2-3	CASSFRSTGMRTDTQYF	TGTGCCAGCAGTTTTCGGTCTACAGGGATGCGCACAGATACGCAGTATTTT
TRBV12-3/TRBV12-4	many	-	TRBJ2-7	CASTRAGSSYEQYF	TGTGCCAGCACTAGGGCGGGTTCCTCCTACGAGCAGTACTTC
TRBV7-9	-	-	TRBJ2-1	CASSPPDAYNEQFF	TGTGCCAGCAGCCCCCCGGATGCATACAATGAGCAGTTCTTC
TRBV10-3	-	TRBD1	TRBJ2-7	CAITGQGPYEQYF	TGTGCCATCACCGGACAGGGACCCTACGAGCAGTACTTC
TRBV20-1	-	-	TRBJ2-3	CSARGTFSADTQYF	TGCAGTGCTAGAGGCACCTTTTCCGCAGATACGCAGTATTTT
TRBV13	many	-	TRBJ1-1	CASSLGRTNTEAFF	TGTGCCAGCAGCTTAGGACGGACGAACACTGAAGCTTTCTTT
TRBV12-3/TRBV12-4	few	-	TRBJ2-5	CASRYGTPSQETQYF	TGTGCCAGCAGGTACGGGACTCCAAGTCAAGAGACCCAGTACTTC